The 25 T cell receptor beta chains reported below all come from one sample, sequenced in a study of CD8 T cells in Susac syndrome. Random hexamers were used to reverse transcribe an amount of roughly 0.5 to 1 ug RNA. TCRdb re-called the immunoSEQ multiplex PCR reads with MiXCR, one entry per CDR3 protein. Of some 180,000 distinct CDR3 sequences detected, roughly 94% appear once; the ten largest clones hold approximately 0.099%. Source material: CD4+ T cells from PBMCs. The receptors shown here come from a human donor with Susac syndrome.

The rearrangement joins TRBV12-3 or TRBV12-4 to TRBJ1-5; no clear D gene. This CDR3 comprises 17 residues. Trimming pared 3 bases from V and 1 base from J, leaving 16 bases between. The CDR3: CASSFRSPGWSNQPQHF. As DNA, the CDR3 is TGTGCCAGCAGTTTCCGGTCACCGGGATGGAGCAATCAGCCCCAGCATTTT.

Remarks on this clonotype: Because it lacks the conserved phenylalanine or tryptophan at the end, this CDR3 is likely a read error. This sequence joins TRBV29-1 and TRBJ1-1, with D possibly matching TRBD1 (6 bases). The V gene lost 6 bases and the J gene lost 6 bases, with 20 bases spanning the gap. The CDR3 length is 14 residues. In germline, CDR1 is SQVTM, CDR2 ANQGSEA. The CDR3 bases are TGCAGCGTCTCCCCTCACTTTGGGGGCGCTGAAGCTTTCCTT. Its translation is CSVSPHFGGAEAFL.

The chain recombines TRBV20-1 with TRBJ1-3; a possible D gene is TRBD1 (6 bases). V was pared by 5 bases and J by 1 base, with 12 bases between. The CDR3 has 14 residues. Germline CDR1 DFQATT, CDR2 SNEGSKA (reference sequence). In DNA form, the CDR3 reads TGCAGTGCTGGCACAGGGCTTTCTGGAAACACCATATATTTT. Amino acids: CSAGTGLSGNTIYF.

This chain joins TRBV3-1 and TRBJ2-5; 9 bases agree with TRBD1. The length of the CDR3 is 15 residues. Germline CDR1 LGHDT, CDR2 YNNKEL (reference sequence). Losses at the gene ends were 4 bases for V and 5 bases for J; bases not matched to a gene: 8. In DNA, the CDR3 is TGTGCCAGCAGCCCTGGACAGGGGCCTGGGGAGACCCAGTACTTC. It encodes CASSPGQGPGETQYF.

This chain uses TRBV30 with TRBJ2-1, with 7 bases identical to TRBD1. The length of the CDR3 is 15 residues. The J segment lost 7 bases and the V segment lost 4 bases, leaving 13 bases of the junction unmatched. CDR1 and CDR2 (germline): GTSNPN, SVGIG (reference sequence). CDR3 sequence reads: CAWKSKGQIRNEQFF. CDR3 bases: TGTGCCTGGAAGAGTAAGGGACAGATAAGGAATGAGCAGTTCTTC.

This clonotype was seen only once. The J gene is TRBJ1-5, the V gene TRBV5-6; D is uncertain. Per the germline V gene, CDR1 is SGHDT and CDR2 is YYEEEE. V was clipped by 1 base and J by 6 bases, with 5 bases between them. The CDR3 is 12 amino acids. The chain's CDR3 is CASSLFSQPQHF. CDR3 coding DNA: TGTGCCAGCAGCTTGTTTAGTCAGCCCCAGCATTTT.

The chain links TRBV20-1 to TRBJ2-7; 9 bases agree with TRBD2. The CDR3 contains 12 residues. Germline trimming cut 6 bases from V and 7 bases from J; bases unmatched to any gene: 7. Germline values: CDR1 DFQATT, CDR2 SNEGSKA (reference sequence). In DNA, the CDR3 is TGCAGTGCCAGCGGGGGGCCGGGGGAGCAGTACTTC. It translates to CSASGGPGEQYF.

The genes are TRBV11-2 and TRBJ2-3; D gene ambiguous. V lost 5 bases and J lost 6, with 15 bases in between. The CDR3 spans 14 residues. The V gene's germline CDR1 is SGHAT and CDR2 FQNNGV. The CDR3 spells CASSPGWQEDTQYF. CDR3 sequence (DNA): TGTGCCAGCAGCCCTGGGTGGCAGGAGGATACGCAGTATTTT.

The J gene is TRBJ2-2, the V gene TRBV5-4; 10 bases are shared with TRBD2. Germline lookup yields CDR1 SGHNT and CDR2 YYREEE (reference sequence). V dropped 1 base and J dropped 6; count of bases not matched to a gene: 9. The CDR3 covers 17 residues. CDR3 nucleotides: TGTGCCAGCAGCTTGAGCCTGGGGACTAGCGACCCCGGGGAGCTGTTTTTT. As protein: CASSLSLGTSDPGELFF.

This clonotype was recorded once. The chain links TRBV2 to TRBJ1-1, with D possibly matching TRBD1 (5 bases). Per the germline V gene, CDR1 is SNHLY and CDR2 is FYNNEI. V lost 8 bases and J lost 1, with 11 bases in between. The CDR3 totals 13 residues. The CDR3 region has the DNA TGTGCCAGCCCCAGAACAGGGAACACTGAAGCTTTCTTT. It specifies CASPRTGNTEAFF.

This chain connects TRBV9 to TRBJ1-2, with a possible D match to TRBD1 (6 bases). This CDR3 region has 15 residues. The germline V and J ends were trimmed by 4 bases and 8 bases, with 21 bases remaining between them. Germline V gene lookup returns CDR1 SGDLS and CDR2 YYNGEE. CDR3 DNA: TGTGCCAGCAGCCCAAGCGGGACAACCCCCTGGGGCTACACCTTC. Its translation is CASSPSGTTPWGYTF.

This clonotype was detected only once. The J gene is TRBJ2-5, the V gene TRBV30; D may match TRBD1 or TRBD2 (5 bases each). V was trimmed by 0 bases and J by 1 base, leaving 12 bases between them. This CDR3 is 15 amino acids long. CDR1 is GTSNPN and CDR2 is SVGIG in the germline V gene (reference sequence). CDR3: CAWSVTGGAQETQYF. In DNA form, the CDR3 reads TGTGCCTGGAGTGTGACTGGGGGTGCCCAAGAGACCCAGTACTTC.

In this sample, this clonotype turned up once. The rearrangement uses TRBV28 and TRBJ2-4, with 8 bases aligning to TRBD1. The junction had 7 bases not matched to a gene; V was cut back by 3 bases and J by 3 bases. Germline values: CDR1 MDHEN, CDR2 SYDVKM. This CDR3 has 16 residues. The CDR3 loop reads CASSLQGAHDKNIQYF. The CDR3 bases are TGTGCCAGCAGTTTGCAGGGGGCGCATGACAAAAACATTCAGTACTTC.

The rearrangement joins TRBV2 to TRBJ1-2, with D perhaps TRBD1 (5 bases). V was cut by 2 bases and J by 13 bases, with 5 bases left in between. CDR3 size: 9 residues. CDR1 SNHLY and CDR2 FYNNEI come from the germline V gene. CDR3 DNA: TGTGCCAGCAGTGAAACAGGCACCTTC. Its protein product is CASSETGTF.

The chain combines TRBV3-1 with TRBJ2-7, with 10 bases aligning to TRBD2. The CDR3 spans 14 residues. J was trimmed by 4 bases and V by 4 bases; bases with no gene match: 4. The germline V gene encodes CDR1 LGHDT and CDR2 YNNKEL (reference sequence). The DNA for the CDR3 is TGTGCCAGCAGCCCCCTACTAGCGGGGTACGAGCAGTACTTC. Amino acids: CASSPLLAGYEQYF.

The gene calls are TRBV7-3 and TRBJ2-6; D unclear. The CDR3 covers 14 residues. Germline values: CDR1 SGHTA, CDR2 FQGTGA. V was pared by 5 bases and J by 0 bases, with 5 bases between. In DNA form, the CDR3 reads TGTGCCAGCAGCCCAATCTCTGGGGCCAACGTCCTGACTTTC. The encoded protein is CASSPISGANVLTF.

V usage is TRBV5-1 and J usage is TRBJ2-7; 11 bases agree with TRBD1. V gave up 3 bases and J gave up 5 bases; unmatched junction bases: 10. The germline CDR1 and CDR2 sequences are SGHRS and YFSETQ. This CDR3 has 16 residues. The CDR3 coding sequence is TGCGCCAGCAGCTGGAACCCGGGACAGGGGGGCGACGAGCAGTACTTC. Amino acid sequence: CASSWNPGQGGDEQYF.

This chain connects TRBV28 to TRBJ2-3; perhaps D is TRBD1 or TRBD2 (6 bases each). Germline values: CDR1 MDHEN, CDR2 SYDVKM. The V gene lost 5 bases and the J gene lost 1 base, with 13 bases spanning the gap. The CDR3 has 15 amino acids. The CDR3 is CASSTGGGGTDTQYF. In DNA, the CDR3 is TGTGCCAGCAGTACCGGAGGGGGAGGCACAGATACGCAGTATTTT.

In its sample, this clonotype was seen once. The chain uses TRBV7-2 and TRBJ1-2; maybe TRBD1 (6 bases). The CDR3 sequence is 17 residues long. Per germline, CDR1 SGHTA and CDR2 FQGNSA. Between the trimmed V and J ends, which lost 5 bases and 7 bases, there was a span of 26 bases. In DNA, the CDR3 is TGTGCCAGCAGCCTTTCCCATGGTCTGGACAGAGGACCTGGCTACACCTTC. It specifies CASSLSHGLDRGPGYTF. The whole variable domain, remainder taken from reference TRBV7-2 and TRBJ1-2, is GAGVSQSPSNKVTEKGKDVELRCDPISGHTALYWYRQSLGQGLEFLIYFQGNSAPDKSGLPSDRFSAERTGGSVSTLTIQRTQQEDSAVYLCASSLSHGLDRGPGYTFGSGTRLTVV.

The chain joins TRBV28 to TRBJ1-4; perhaps TRBD1 as D (5 bases). CDR1 is MDHEN and CDR2 is SYDVKM in the germline V gene. Trimming shortened V by 4 bases and J by 3 bases, and 15 bases separated the two germline ends. The CDR3 contains 16 residues. The CDR3 loop is CASSSPGTQSNEKLFF. CDR3 DNA sequence: TGTGCCAGCAGTTCGCCCGGGACTCAATCTAATGAAAAACTGTTTTTT.

The chain is built from TRBV6-5 and TRBJ2-7; a possible D gene is TRBD2 (7 bases). CDR3 length: 13 amino acids. Trimming took off 4 bases at V and 5 bases at J, with 12 bases between the two ends. Germline V lookup: CDR1 MNHEY, CDR2 SVGAGI. CDR3 sequence (DNA): TGTGCCAGCAGTTCCGGGGGGCGCGACGAGCAGTACTTC. Its protein is CASSSGGRDEQYF.

CDR3 loop: CASSPTTNTEAFF. CDR3 nucleotides: TGTGCCAGCTCTCCTACAACGAACACTGAAGCTTTCTTT. The chain carries TRBV18 and TRBJ1-1, with D uncertain. Germline loops: CDR1 KGHSH, CDR2 LQKENI. CDR3 size: 13 residues. Trimming removed 6 bases at V and 1 base at J, with 9 bases between.

The chain employs TRBV10-3 and TRBJ1-6, with 9 bases that match TRBD1. CDR1 and CDR2 (germline): ENHRY, SYGVKD. The CDR3 spans 13 residues. Trimming at V came to 11 bases and at J to 7 bases, leaving 6 bases not matched to a gene. CDR3 bases: TGTGCCGCAACCGGGACAGGGAATTCACCCCTCCACTTT. Its translation: CAATGTGNSPLHF.

The V call is TRBV2, the J call TRBJ2-1; 11 nucleotides agree with TRBD1. CDR3 size: 16 residues. Germline-derived CDR1 and CDR2 are SNHLY and FYNNEI. With V trimmed by 6 bases and J by 1 base, 5 bases remained unmatched. The CDR3 sequence is CASSWGTGGSYNEQFF. CDR3 in DNA: TGTGCCAGCAGCTGGGGGACAGGGGGATCCTACAATGAGCAGTTCTTC.

The chain is built from TRBV18 and TRBJ2-5; no firm D call. CDR1 is KGHSH and CDR2 is LQKENI in the germline V gene. V dropped 0 bases and J dropped 0 bases, with 5 bases sitting between them. The CDR3 consists of 14 residues. CDR3 protein: CASSPPVYQETQYF. CDR3 bases: TGTGCCAGCTCACCACCGGTGTACCAAGAGACCCAGTACTTC.